This TCR beta chain comes out of a study of vaccination and CD4 T cells after COVID-19. Study background: Nasal swab PCR detected SARS-CoV-2 in convalescent patients, who comprised about nine mild cases and one severe case.

Germline CDR1 is MDHEN and CDR2 is SYDVKM. With 6 bases removed from V and 3 bases from J, the gap between germline ends came to 2 bases. This CDR3 has 10 amino acids. Cultured CD4+ T-cell DNA underwent Oncomine TCR Beta short-read sequencing. MiXCR, run by TCRdb on the PCR reads, gives a single entry per CDR3 protein. The table includes some 25,000 distinct CDR3 sequences, around 62% detected once. Remarks on this clonotype: What it binds is unknown.

Noted treatment: 10-day PBMC culture with coronavirus spike peptide pools or control peptides (ViraFEST assay). The sequenced material came from CD4+ T cells from blood, cultured in vitro. The chain recombines TRBV28 with TRBJ1-2, with D hard to call. The sequence derives from a human donor who had recovered from COVID-19. CDR3 sequence reads: CASRDYGYTF. In nucleotides, the CDR3 is TGTGCCAGCAGAGACTATGGCTACACCTTC.